The clone carrying this TCR beta chain has a handful of counts. Its antigen remains unidentified. This entry is derived from a study of T-cell memory formation after mild COVID-19. Study-wide background: Largely, TCR clusters stayed within a single donor. Overall study results and limits: Pre-infection memory carried some responding clones, suggesting that cross-reactive memory joined. Day 15 to 85 contractors were CD4/CD8 balanced; later expanders leaned CD4+.

Via MiXCR, TCRdb re-called the 5' RACE reads, giving one row per CDR3 protein. The table shows 150,000 to 200,000 distinct CDR3 sequences, with 14% occurring only once. CDR3 length: 13 residues. Germline V gene lookup returns CDR1 SGHTA and CDR2 FQGTGA. Trimming stripped 5 bases from V and 6 bases from J, with 12 bases between. The chain recombines TRBV7-3 with TRBJ2-3; D perhaps matches TRBD2 (5 bases). Material: PBMCs or a T cell subset sorted from them (not recorded which). This clonotype originated in an adult woman who had mild COVID-19 (a few samples of this study predate the infection). Cell type and time point are not known. The CDR3 protein is CASSQSSADTQYF. Here the CDR3 DNA reads TGTGCCAGCAGCCAGAGTAGCGCGGATACGCAGTATTTT.